The next 26 T cell receptor beta chains were all read from a single sample in a study of CD8 T cells in ankylosing spondylitis. MiXCR, applied by TCRdb to the 5' RACE reads, yields one record per CDR3 protein. The data hold about 33,000 distinct CDR3 sequences, with about an eighth observed a single time. Sequenced: synovial fluid, either unsorted or a sorted T cell fraction (not recorded which). Receptors were obtained from a male donor with ankylosing spondylitis.

This chain connects TRBV4-1 to TRBJ2-3, with 7 bases that match TRBD2. CDR1 is MGHRA, CDR2 YSYEKL, per germline. The CDR3 spans 16 residues. Trimming at V came to 0 bases and at J to 1 base, leaving 4 bases not matched to a gene. The CDR3 region has the DNA TGCGCCAGCAGCCAAGAGGGAAGCGGGGGCACAGATACGCAGTATTTT. As protein: CASSQEGSGGTDTQYF.

This clonotype came up a few times. The V call is TRBV6-4, the J call TRBJ2-1; D tentatively fits TRBD1 or TRBD2 (5 bases each). The germline CDR1 and CDR2 sequences are MRHNA and SNTAGT. The CDR3 extends over 16 amino acids. V was trimmed by 5 bases and J by 0 bases, leaving 14 bases between them. Here the CDR3 reads CASSPGRPSSYNEQFF. The CDR3 DNA follows: TGTGCCAGCAGTCCGGGACGGCCTAGCTCCTACAATGAGCAGTTCTTC.

The CDR3 sequence is CASSFYYRGNTGELFF. CDR3 nucleotide sequence: TGTGCCAGCAGTTTCTATTACAGGGGGAACACCGGGGAGCTGTTTTTT. The chain links TRBV28 to TRBJ2-2, with 7 bases lining up with TRBD1. CDR1 is MDHEN and CDR2 is SYDVKM in the germline V gene. The junction had 5 bases not matched to a gene; V was cut back by 3 bases and J by 1 base. This CDR3 has 16 residues.

This chain uses TRBV28 with TRBJ2-7; D remains ambiguous. V was cut by 6 bases and J by 3 bases, with 21 bases left in between. This CDR3 contains 16 residues. Germline CDR1 and CDR2: MDHEN and SYDVKM. In DNA, the CDR3 is TGTGCCAGCAGGGTTGCCCCCTTCGGCCAAGTCTACGAGCAGTACTTC. This codes for CASRVAPFGQVYEQYF.

There are a few counts of this clonotype. The chain couples TRBV20-1 to TRBJ2-7; TRBD1 is a possible D gene (5 bases). Trimming cost V 6 bases and J 6 bases, with 9 bases left between them. CDR3 length: 10 residues. In germline, CDR1 is DFQATT, CDR2 SNEGSKA (reference sequence). CDR3 amino acids: CSAGRGEQYF. The CDR3 region has the DNA TGCAGTGCCGGTAGGGGCGAGCAGTACTTC.

This clonotype was observed a handful of times. The genes are TRBV15 and TRBJ2-7; D is uncertain. V was trimmed by 0 bases and J by 6 bases, leaving 6 bases between them. This CDR3 is 12 amino acids long. Per germline, CDR1 LNHNV and CDR2 YYDKDF (reference sequence). Here the CDR3 DNA reads TGTGCCACCAGCAGAGATTTTAGCGAGCAGTACTTC. Translated: CATSRDFSEQYF.

The CDR3 reads CASSQGFSADTQYF. The CDR3 DNA sequence: TGTGCCAGCAGCCAAGGGTTCAGCGCAGATACGCAGTATTTT. V and J are TRBV14 and TRBJ2-3; D not certain. V shed 1 base and J shed 4 bases, with 9 bases lying between them. The CDR3 is 14 residues long. Germline values: CDR1 SGHDN, CDR2 FVKESK.

Ten or more counts support this clonotype. The gene calls are TRBV28 and TRBJ2-1; D is possibly TRBD1 (6 bases). CDR1 and CDR2 (germline): MDHEN, SYDVKM. Trimming stripped 6 bases from V and 2 bases from J, with 14 bases between. This CDR3 contains 15 residues. CDR3 coding DNA: TGTGCCAGCAGCAACCGGGACACCGCCTACAATGAGCAGTTCTTC. Translation gives CASSNRDTAYNEQFF. The whole variable domain, filled in from reference TRBV28 and TRBJ2-1, reads DVKVTQSSRYLVKRTGEKVFLECVQDMDHENMFWYRQDPGLGLRLIYFSYDVKMKEKGDIPEGYSVSREKKERFSLILESASTNQTSMYLCASSNRDTAYNEQFFGPGTRLTVL.

This clonotype was found many times. The genes are TRBV27 and TRBJ2-3; D perhaps matches TRBD1 (5 bases). V dropped 7 bases and J dropped 0 bases, with 17 bases sitting between them. This CDR3 has 16 residues. CDR1 MNHEY and CDR2 SMNVEV come from the germline V gene (reference sequence). The chain's CDR3 is CASKYFPGASTDTQYF. The CDR3 nucleotides read TGTGCCAGCAAGTATTTCCCTGGGGCTAGCACAGATACGCAGTATTTT.

Only a few counts were recorded for this clonotype. The chain couples TRBV27 to TRBJ2-7, with TRBD1 as a possible D gene (5 bases). Trimming removed 2 bases from V and 5 bases from J, with 7 bases in between. The CDR3 runs to 12 residues. The germline CDR1 and CDR2 sequences are MNHEY and SMNVEV (reference sequence). CDR3 sequence reads: CASSLQGNEQYF. The CDR3 DNA is TGTGCCAGCAGTTTACAGGGTAACGAGCAGTACTTC.

This CDR3 reads CATILSGQGSSYNEQFF. CDR3 bases: TGTGCCACCATCCTTTCGGGACAGGGGAGCTCCTACAATGAGCAGTTCTTC. The genes are TRBV10-3 and TRBJ2-1; 10 bases fit TRBD1. From germline, CDR1 is ENHRY and CDR2 SYGVKD. The CDR3 covers 17 residues. V was clipped by 10 bases and J by 0 bases; unmatched bases: 12.

The chain is built from TRBV28 and TRBJ2-2; 9 bases map to TRBD1. CDR3 length: 16 amino acids. Per germline, CDR1 MDHEN and CDR2 SYDVKM. J was trimmed by 7 bases and V by 0 bases; bases with no gene match: 6. CDR3 sequence: CASSLWTGGRYGELFF. For the CDR3, the DNA is TGTGCCAGCAGTTTATGGACAGGGGGACGCTACGGGGAGCTGTTTTTT. The complete variable domain, with remaining parts taken from reference TRBV28 and TRBJ2-2, reads DVKVTQSSRYLVKRTGEKVFLECVQDMDHENMFWYRQDPGLGLRLIYFSYDVKMKEKGDIPEGYSVSREKKERFSLILESASTNQTSMYLCASSLWTGGRYGELFFGEGSRLTVL.

Only a few counts were recorded for this clonotype. V gene TRBV4-3 combines with J gene TRBJ2-1; 8 bases align to TRBD2. Per the germline V gene, CDR1 is LGHNA and CDR2 is YSLEER. V lost 0 bases, J lost 4 bases, and 2 bases stayed unmatched. The CDR3 covers 15 residues. CDR3 amino acids: CASSQDGGGYNEQFF. In nucleotides, the CDR3 is TGCGCCAGCAGCCAAGACGGGGGGGGGTACAATGAGCAGTTCTTC.

This clonotype was counted between two and nine times. The V and J genes are TRBV6-5 and TRBJ2-1; D remains unclear. V lost 6 bases to trimming and J lost 3 bases, with 3 bases between them. CDR1 is MNHEY, CDR2 SVGAGI, per germline. The CDR3 loop spans 11 amino acids. This CDR3 is CASSFYNEQFF. In DNA, the CDR3 is TGTGCCAGCAGCTTCTACAATGAGCAGTTCTTC.

This clonotype was observed a few times. This chain uses TRBV15 with TRBJ2-1, with TRBD2 identical over 10 bases. Losses at the gene ends were 11 bases for V and 6 bases for J; bases not matched to a gene: 10. Germline loops: CDR1 LNHNV, CDR2 YYDKDF (reference sequence). The CDR3 is made up of 14 amino acids. CDR3 residues: CAAPTSGTLNEQFF. In nucleotides, the CDR3 is TGTGCCGCCCCAACTAGCGGGACACTCAATGAGCAGTTCTTC.

This clonotype has ten or more counts. The rearrangement joins TRBV14 to TRBJ2-2; D gene unclear. Germline-derived CDR1 and CDR2 are SGHDN and FVKESK. This CDR3 region has 14 residues. V shed 2 bases and J shed 2 bases, with 6 bases lying between them. The CDR3 DNA is TGTGCCAGCAGCCAAAGGAGAAACACCGGGGAGCTGTTTTTT. This sequence encodes CASSQRRNTGELFF.

This chain uses TRBV5-1 with TRBJ1-1, with 9 nucleotides matching TRBD1. The V and J ends lost 3 bases and 5 bases, in that order; junction bases with no gene match: 11. This CDR3 has 16 amino acids. Germline V lookup: CDR1 SGHRS, CDR2 YFSETQ. The chain's CDR3 is CASSYSGTGYETEAFF. The CDR3 nucleotides are TGCGCCAGCAGCTACTCCGGGACAGGGTATGAGACTGAAGCTTTCTTT.

This clonotype was recorded at least ten times. CDR3 protein: CSAKPTRASYNSPLHF. CDR3 bases: TGCAGTGCTAAGCCTACAAGGGCGTCCTATAATTCACCCCTCCACTTT. The chain employs TRBV20-1 and TRBJ1-6; D is uncertain. Germline CDR1 is DFQATT and CDR2 is SNEGSKA (reference sequence). V shed 4 bases and J shed 1 base, with 14 bases lying between them. The CDR3 spans 16 residues.

This sequence joins TRBV7-8 and TRBJ2-7, with 9 bases identical to TRBD1. The germline CDR1 and CDR2 sequences are SGHVS and FQNEAQ. This CDR3 has 13 amino acids. V dropped 7 bases and J dropped 6; count of bases not matched to a gene: 7. The CDR3 coding sequence is TGTGCCAGCAACCAGGACAGGGGCGCCGAGCAGTACTTC. This translates into CASNQDRGAEQYF.

This clonotype ranks as medium-sized. The chain employs TRBV20-1 and TRBJ2-3, with 8 bases that match TRBD2. This CDR3 spans 14 amino acids. The junction had 6 bases not matched to a gene; V was cut back by 1 base and J by 6 bases. The germline gives CDR1 DFQATT, CDR2 SNEGSKA (reference sequence). In nucleotides, the CDR3 is TGCAGTGCTAGAGGTAGCGGGGACATTGATACGCAGTATTTT. It codes for CSARGSGDIDTQYF.

The table lists this clonotype with many counts. J is TRBJ1-3 and V is TRBV20-1, with unresolved D. This CDR3 contains 13 residues. The V end was cut by 5 bases, the J end by 0 bases, with 8 bases between. The V gene's germline CDR1 is DFQATT and CDR2 SNEGSKA (reference sequence). The CDR3 reads CSAEGFSGNTIYF. CDR3 coding DNA: TGCAGTGCTGAAGGCTTCTCTGGAAACACCATATATTTT.

About this clonotype: Being one base from a much bigger clone, this may be a read error. This chain uses TRBV10-3 with TRBJ2-7; D is unresolved. The length of the CDR3 is 11 residues. Germline assignment: CDR1 ENHRY and CDR2 SYGVKD. This CDR3 is CAIRMALEQHF. The CDR3 region has the DNA TGTGCCATCAGAATGGCTTTAGAGCAGCACTTC.

The table lists this clonotype with many counts. This sequence joins TRBV4-3 and TRBJ2-1; possibly TRBD2 for D (6 bases). The ends were cut back, 3 bases at V and 3 bases at J, with 12 bases in the middle. Germline values: CDR1 LGHNA, CDR2 YSLEER. The CDR3 runs to 15 residues. The CDR3 sequence is CASSQGSGIYNEQFF. The CDR3 coding sequence is TGCGCCAGCAGCCAGGGTAGCGGAATCTACAATGAGCAGTTCTTC.

In this sample, this clonotype turned up a few times. This chain connects TRBV29-1 to TRBJ1-1, with 8 positions matching TRBD1. There are 13 residues in the CDR3. Germline V gene data show CDR1 as SQVTM and CDR2 as ANQGSEA. With 7 bases clipped from V and 1 base from J, the junction kept 5 bases outside the gene matches. Written as DNA, the CDR3 is TGCAGCGCGACAGGGGTCGGGAACACTGAAGCTTTCTTT. Translation: CSATGVGNTEAFF.

This clonotype was seen at least ten times. The J gene is TRBJ1-1, the V gene TRBV12-3 or TRBV12-4; the match to TRBD1 covers 7 bases. V shed 5 bases and J 4 bases; nucleotides not matched to a gene: 4. This CDR3 is built from 13 residues. The CDR3 bases are TGTGCCAGCAGTATGGACAGGACCACTGAAGCTTTCTTT. This gives the protein CASSMDRTTEAFF.

The chain couples TRBV6-2 or TRBV6-3 to TRBJ2-4; 8 bases map to TRBD2. Germline assignment: CDR1 MNHEY and CDR2 SVGEGT. The junction had 6 bases not matched to a gene; V was cut back by 10 bases and J by 4 bases. This CDR3 spans 13 amino acids. The CDR3 region has the DNA TGTGCCATTCAGACTAGCGAGAAAAACATTCAGTACTTC. Its protein product is CAIQTSEKNIQYF.